These 2 T cell receptor beta chains came from one sample sequenced in a study of T cell responses to AZD1222 COVID-19 vaccine. Repertoires were generated with immunoSEQ multiplex PCR, while TCRdb's copy carries only in-frame clones and drops some. This sample has 210,000 or so clones, with roughly 94% found just once. The material sequenced was peripheral blood, taken 28 days after the second dose of the MenACWY control vaccine. These receptors were obtained from an adult who received the MenACWY meningococcal vaccine as a control.

This chain uses TRBV19 with TRBJ1-2, with 8 bases matching TRBD1. The germline CDR1 and CDR2 sequences are LNHDA and SQIVND (reference sequence). This CDR3 is built from 13 residues. J gave up 3 bases and V 7 bases, and 4 bases lay outside the gene matches. The CDR3 DNA is TGTGCCAGTAAGACAGGGGCTGACTATGGCTACACCTTC. Translating gives CASKTGADYGYTF. The variable domain in full, with the rest retrieved from reference TRBV19 and TRBJ1-2, is DGGITQSPKYLFRKEGQNVTLSCEQNLNHDAMYWYRQDPGQGLRLIYYSQIVNDFQKGDIAEGYSVSREKKESFPLTVTSAQKNPTAFYLCASKTGADYGYTFGSGTRLTVV.

The V call is TRBV5-5, the J call TRBJ1-3; D ambiguous. Trimming stripped 0 bases from V and 2 bases from J, with 9 bases between. CDR1 is SGHKS and CDR2 is YYEKEE in the germline V gene (reference sequence). This CDR3 spans 15 amino acids. CDR3 bases: TGTGCCAGCAGCTTGGCTTGGGCAGCTGGAAACACCATATATTTT. Residues: CASSLAWAAGNTIYF.